This T cell receptor beta chain was retrieved from a study of T-cell reconstitution after alpha-beta-depleted transplantation in children. Unique molecular identifiers tagged the TCRbeta library. TCRdb processed the PCR reads anew with MiXCR; each CDR3 protein has one entry. The sample lists about 100,000 distinct CDR3 sequences, 5.5% to 6.5% occurring once. The CDR3 has 16 residues. V was pared by 4 bases and J by 10 bases, with 24 bases between. From germline, CDR1 is SGDLS and CDR2 YYNGEE. Regarding the study as a whole: At one year after transplant, newly produced T cells mostly accounted for T-cell counts and diversity.

This clonotype was counted many times. What it binds is unknown. The rearrangement links TRBV9 to TRBJ2-1; D is perhaps TRBD1 (5 bases). The specimen was PBMCs, mostly from graft donor cells, collected 360 days after TCRalphabeta/CD19-depleted stem cell transplant. This sequence was found in a male patient between 2 and 15 years old who had a stem cell transplant for acute lymphoblastic leukemia, so the T cells may come from the graft donor. The CDR3 is CASSLNQPGADSEQFF. The CDR3 DNA reads TGTGCCAGCAGCTTAAATCAACCTGGGGCCGACTCAGAGCAGTTCTTC.